The 6 T cell receptor beta chains in this list originate from one sample, sequenced in a study of OX40 agonist ivuxolimab in advanced cancers. Produced via immunoSEQ multiplex PCR; TCRdb's table is partial and in-frame only. The sample carries roughly 61,000 clones, 81% recorded once. The sequences come from CD4+ or CD8+ T cells sorted from blood, collected in a trial of the OX40 agonist ivuxolimab. These receptors were collected from an adult with an advanced solid tumor such as melanoma, head and neck, liver or kidney cancer.

As regards this clone: At one end, the junction sequence differs from germline, possibly due to a read error. The chain employs TRBV18 and TRBJ2-5, with D uncertain. CDR3 size: 15 residues. CDR1 is KGHSH and CDR2 is LQKENI in the germline V gene. The CDR3 sequence: CASSPRSPRQETQYF. In DNA, the CDR3 is TGTGCAAGCTCACCACGGTCCCCTAGACAAGAGACCCAGTACTTC.

This clone has more than one count but fewer than ten. Written as DNA, the CDR3 is TGTGCCAGCAGGAAGGGGGACAGGGTTCTGACAGATACGCAGTATTTT. Protein product: CASRKGDRVLTDTQYF. The rearrangement joins TRBV2 to TRBJ2-3; TRBD1 agrees at 9 bases. Germline CDR1 reads SNHLY; CDR2 reads FYNNEI. There are 16 residues in the CDR3. V lost 6 bases, J lost 3 bases, and 10 bases stayed unmatched.

V gene TRBV27 combines with J gene TRBJ1-1; D is unclear. This CDR3 region has 13 residues. The germline V gene encodes CDR1 MNHEY and CDR2 SMNVEV (reference sequence). Trimming took 3 bases from V and 1 from J, leaving 6 bases between them. This CDR3 reads CASSFKGNTEAFF. Written as DNA, the CDR3 is TGTGCCAGCAGTTTTAAGGGGAACACTGAAGCTTTCTTT.

This sequence joins TRBV7-6 and TRBJ2-1; the match to TRBD2 covers 11 bases. Losses at the gene ends were 5 bases for V and 6 bases for J; bases not matched to a gene: 6. CDR3 length equals 15 residues. Germline CDR1 and CDR2: SGHVS and FNYEAQ. CDR3 region: CASSLSGGAGNEQFF. The CDR3 DNA reads TGTGCCAGCAGCCTTAGCGGGGGGGCGGGCAATGAGCAGTTCTTC.

The chain carries TRBV6-4 and TRBJ1-6; D unresolved. The ends were cut back, 2 bases at V and 6 bases at J, with 11 bases in the middle. This CDR3 contains 15 residues. Germline CDR1 MRHNA, CDR2 SNTAGT. This chain's CDR3 is CASSDVGAPNSPLHF. Written as DNA, the CDR3 is TGTGCCAGCAGTGACGTTGGAGCTCCTAATTCACCCCTCCACTTT.

The gene calls are TRBV11-2 and TRBJ2-1; TRBD1 matches at 7 bases. CDR3 length: 16 residues. Germline-derived CDR1 and CDR2 are SGHAT and FQNNGV. J was trimmed by 0 bases and V by 5 bases; bases with no gene match: 7. The CDR3 DNA sequence: TGTGCCAGCAGCGATTCAGGGGGAAGCTCCTACAATGAGCAGTTCTTC. Translating gives CASSDSGGSSYNEQFF.